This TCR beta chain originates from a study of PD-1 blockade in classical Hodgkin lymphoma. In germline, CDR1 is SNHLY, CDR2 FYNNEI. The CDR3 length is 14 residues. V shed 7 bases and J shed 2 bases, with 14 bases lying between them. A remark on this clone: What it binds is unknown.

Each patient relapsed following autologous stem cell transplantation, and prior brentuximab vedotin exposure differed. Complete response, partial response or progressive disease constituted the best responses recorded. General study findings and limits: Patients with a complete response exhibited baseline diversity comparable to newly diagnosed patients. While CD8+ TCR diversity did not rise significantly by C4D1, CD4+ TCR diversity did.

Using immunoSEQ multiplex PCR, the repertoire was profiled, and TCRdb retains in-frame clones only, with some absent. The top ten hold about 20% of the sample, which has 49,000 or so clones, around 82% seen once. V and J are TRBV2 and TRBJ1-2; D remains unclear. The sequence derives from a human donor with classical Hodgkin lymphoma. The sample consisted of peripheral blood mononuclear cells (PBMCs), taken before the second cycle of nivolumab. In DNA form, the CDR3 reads TGTGCCAGCACCTCATTCGGTGGGAACTATGGCTACACCTTC. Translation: CASTSFGGNYGYTF.